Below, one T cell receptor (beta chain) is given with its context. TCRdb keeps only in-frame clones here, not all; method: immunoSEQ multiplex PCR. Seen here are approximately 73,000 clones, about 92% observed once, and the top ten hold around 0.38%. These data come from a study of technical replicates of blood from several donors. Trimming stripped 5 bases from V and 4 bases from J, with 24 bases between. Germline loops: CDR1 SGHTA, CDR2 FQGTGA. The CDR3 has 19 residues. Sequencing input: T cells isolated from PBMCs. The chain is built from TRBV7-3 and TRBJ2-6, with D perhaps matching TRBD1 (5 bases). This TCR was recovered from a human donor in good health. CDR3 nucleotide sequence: TGTGCCAGCAGCCAAAGAACGGCCAGGGCCCCGCTCGGGGCCAACGTCCTGACTTTC. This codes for CASSQRTARAPLGANVLTF.